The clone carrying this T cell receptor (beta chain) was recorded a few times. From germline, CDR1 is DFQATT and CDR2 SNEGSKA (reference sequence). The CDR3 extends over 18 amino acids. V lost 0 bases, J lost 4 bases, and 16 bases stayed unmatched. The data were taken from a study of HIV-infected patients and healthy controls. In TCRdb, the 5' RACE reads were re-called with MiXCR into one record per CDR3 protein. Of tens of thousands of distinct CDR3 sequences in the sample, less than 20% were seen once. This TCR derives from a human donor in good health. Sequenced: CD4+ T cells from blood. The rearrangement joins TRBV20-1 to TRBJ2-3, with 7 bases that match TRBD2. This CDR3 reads CSARDPRTSAIYADTQYF. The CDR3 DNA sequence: TGCAGTGCTAGAGATCCCCGTACTAGCGCGATCTACGCAGATACGCAGTATTTT.